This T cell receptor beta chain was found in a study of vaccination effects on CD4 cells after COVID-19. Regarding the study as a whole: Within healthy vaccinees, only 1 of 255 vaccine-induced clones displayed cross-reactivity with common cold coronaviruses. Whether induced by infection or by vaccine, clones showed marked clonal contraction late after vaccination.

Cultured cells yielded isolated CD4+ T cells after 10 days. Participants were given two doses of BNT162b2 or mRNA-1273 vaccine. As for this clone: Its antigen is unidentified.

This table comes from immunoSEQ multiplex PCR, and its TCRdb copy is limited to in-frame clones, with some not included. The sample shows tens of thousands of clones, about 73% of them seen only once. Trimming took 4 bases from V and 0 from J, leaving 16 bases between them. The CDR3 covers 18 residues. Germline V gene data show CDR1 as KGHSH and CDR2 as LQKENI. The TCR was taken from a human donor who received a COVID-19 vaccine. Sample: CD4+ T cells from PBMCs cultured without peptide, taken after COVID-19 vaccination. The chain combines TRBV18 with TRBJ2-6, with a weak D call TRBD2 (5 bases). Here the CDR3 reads CASSRPLGVSSGANVLTF. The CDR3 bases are TGTGCCAGCTCACGCCCTCTGGGAGTAAGCTCTGGGGCCAACGTCCTGACTTTC.